One and the same sample provided the 28 T cell receptor beta chains below, sequenced in a study of cytomegalovirus exposure and HLA in healthy donors. PCR involved 60 Vbeta and 13 Jbeta primers. The assay was immunoSEQ multiplex PCR, and TCRdb's table has in-frame clones only and misses some. The data contain around 94,000 clones, more than 75% of them singletons. The sample taken for sequencing was PBMCs. The receptors shown here come from a human donor in good health.

This clone came up a few times. The chain is built from TRBV6-5 and TRBJ2-5, with 9 bases lining up with TRBD1. Germline CDR1 reads MNHEY; CDR2 reads SVGAGI. The J segment lost 1 base and the V segment lost 6 bases, leaving 6 bases of the junction unmatched. CDR3 length: 15 amino acids. The CDR3 region is CASSPMTGGQETQYF. The CDR3 DNA reads as TGTGCCAGCAGCCCGATGACAGGGGGCCAAGAGACCCAGTACTTC.

The CDR3 DNA follows: TGTGCCAGCAGGACTAGCGGGAGAGAGACCCAGTACTTC. Translated, it gives CASRTSGRETQYF. The chain uses TRBV6-5 and TRBJ2-5; 12 nucleotides match TRBD2. The V gene end was trimmed by 6 bases and the J gene end by 4 bases; junction bases not matched to a gene: 0. The CDR3 has 13 amino acids. Germline V gene sequence: CDR1 MNHEY, CDR2 SVGAGI.

This clone has a handful of counts. The V gene is TRBV19, the J gene TRBJ2-6; 12 positions agree with TRBD1. Trimming at V came to 5 bases and at J to 4 bases, leaving 3 bases not matched to a gene. The CDR3 totals 16 residues. Per germline, CDR1 LNHDA and CDR2 SQIVND (reference sequence). The CDR3 protein is CASSWDRGLGANVLTF. CDR3 nucleotide sequence: TGTGCCAGTAGTTGGGACAGGGGGCTCGGGGCCAACGTCCTGACTTTC.

This clone appeared many times. J is TRBJ1-6 and V is TRBV6-1; 10 positions match TRBD1. The CDR3 loop spans 13 amino acids. Germline CDR1 is MNHNS and CDR2 is SASEGT. Unmatched junction bases numbered 5, after V lost 4 bases and J lost 14 bases. The CDR3 sequence is CASSGDRGVALHF. For the CDR3, the DNA is TGTGCCAGCAGTGGGGACAGGGGTGTTGCCCTCCACTTT.

In this sample, this clone turned up once. This chain connects TRBV7-2 to TRBJ2-5; the D is unclear. The CDR3 is 11 residues long. Trimming left V 5 bases short and J 3 bases short, with 4 bases between. The V gene's germline CDR1 is SGHTA and CDR2 FQGNSA. The CDR3 sequence is CASSPKETQYF. CDR3 DNA: TGTGCCAGCAGCCCAAAAGAGACCCAGTACTTC.

Only a few counts were recorded for this clone. The chain links TRBV18 to TRBJ1-5; the D gene is possibly TRBD1 (5 bases). In germline, CDR1 is KGHSH, CDR2 LQKENI. Trimming pared 4 bases from V and 3 bases from J, leaving 13 bases between. This CDR3 spans 15 amino acids. CDR3 loop: CASSLSGDFNQPQHF. The CDR3 bases are TGTGCCAGCTCACTGTCGGGGGATTTCAATCAGCCCCAGCATTTT.

The chain uses TRBV6-5 and TRBJ1-2, with 7 nucleotides matching TRBD1. The germline CDR1 and CDR2 sequences are MNHEY and SVGAGI. Trimming cost V 5 bases and J 6 bases; bases outside gene matches: 6. This CDR3 is built from 13 residues. In DNA, the CDR3 is TGTGCCAGCAGTCCCTCGGACAGGAATGGCTACACCTTC. Its translation: CASSPSDRNGYTF.

This rearrangement joins TRBV18 to TRBJ1-5; tentative D call: TRBD1 (5 bases). Germline V gives CDR1 KGHSH, CDR2 LQKENI. The CDR3 extends over 14 amino acids. Trimming shortened V by 4 bases and J by 6 bases, and 13 bases separated the two germline ends. The CDR3 spells CASSLKRGGQPQHF. The CDR3 DNA is TGTGCCAGCTCACTAAAAAGGGGAGGTCAGCCCCAGCATTTT.

The chain combines TRBV27 with TRBJ1-2; a weak D match, TRBD1 (5 bases). V lost 10 bases and J 4 bases, leaving 16 bases between the germline ends. The CDR3 contains 13 residues. CDR1 and CDR2 (germline): MNHEY, SMNVEV (reference sequence). CDR3 amino acids: CATTDRRAYGYTF. The DNA for the CDR3 is TGTGCCACCACAGACCGCAGGGCCTATGGCTACACCTTC.

This clone was seen more than once but under ten times. The chain employs TRBV29-1 and TRBJ2-3; D is possibly TRBD1 (6 bases). The CDR3 runs 12 residues. CDR1 and CDR2 from the germline V gene are SQVTM and ANQGSEA. The ends were cut back, 3 bases at V and 6 bases at J, with 10 bases in the middle. CDR3 coding DNA: TGCAGCGTTGAGGACAGTACTGATACGCAGTATTTT. It specifies CSVEDSTDTQYF.

The rearrangement links TRBV10-3 to TRBJ1-1; 8 bases match TRBD1. Germline V gene lookup returns CDR1 ENHRY and CDR2 SYGVKD. This CDR3 has 14 amino acids. V trimming: 6 bases; J trimming: 0 bases; junction bases outside the gene matches: 3. The CDR3 loop reads CAIRKGQVNTEAFF. The CDR3 DNA is TGTGCCATCAGGAAGGGACAGGTGAACACTGAAGCTTTCTTT.

V gene TRBV19 combines with J gene TRBJ1-2; D gene uncertain. The CDR3 covers 12 residues. Trimming took off 4 bases at V and 0 bases at J, with 3 bases between the two ends. CDR1 LNHDA and CDR2 SQIVND come from the germline V gene (reference sequence). For the CDR3, the DNA is TGTGCCAGTAGTACCTCTAACTATGGCTACACCTTC. This gives the protein CASSTSNYGYTF.

The chain combines TRBV9 with TRBJ2-1, with 7 bases aligning to TRBD2. The CDR3 totals 15 residues. Trimming cost V 1 base and J 2 bases; bases outside gene matches: 3. The germline CDR1 and CDR2 sequences are SGDLS and YYNGEE. The CDR3 region has the DNA TGTGCCAGCAGCGTATCCAGCGGGACCTACAATGAGCAGTTCTTC. Amino acids: CASSVSSGTYNEQFF.

This chain joins TRBV29-1 and TRBJ2-7; tentatively, D is TRBD1 (6 bases). V gave up 5 bases and J gave up 4 bases, with 21 bases separating them. CDR3 length equals 15 residues. The germline V gene has CDR1 SQVTM and CDR2 ANQGSEA. Written as DNA, the CDR3 is TGCAGCGTTCGATCCCGGGACACCGGCCTTTACGAGCAGTACTTC. Translating gives CSVRSRDTGLYEQYF.

This clone has just a few counts. J is TRBJ2-1 and V is TRBV7-9; unclear D gene. Trimming pared 4 bases from V and 3 bases from J, leaving 13 bases between. The CDR3 runs 15 residues. Germline CDR1 is SEHNR and CDR2 is FQNEAQ (reference sequence). CDR3 loop: CASSSLGGFYNEQFF. DNA of the CDR3: TGTGCCAGCAGCTCACTCGGTGGTTTCTACAATGAGCAGTTCTTC.

The table lists this clone with a count of one. The V and J genes are TRBV6-1 and TRBJ2-1; D remains ambiguous. Germline values: CDR1 MNHNS, CDR2 SASEGT. Trimming stripped 3 bases from V and 0 bases from J, with 15 bases between. The CDR3 spans 17 residues. The CDR3 coding sequence is TGTGCCAGCAGTGACCCCTGGCCGCCTAGCTCCTACAATGAGCAGTTCTTC. Encoded protein: CASSDPWPPSSYNEQFF.

V gene TRBV7-2 combines with J gene TRBJ1-6; weak D call: TRBD1 (5 bases). CDR1 and CDR2 (germline): SGHTA, FQGNSA. The CDR3 runs 14 residues. Trimming cost V 1 base and J 9 bases, with 10 bases left between them. CDR3 in amino acids: CASSLEMQGSPLHF. In nucleotides, the CDR3 is TGTGCCAGCAGCTTAGAAATGCAGGGTTCACCCCTCCACTTT.

The chain employs TRBV7-8 and TRBJ2-7; TRBD2 matches at 12 bases. The CDR3 consists of 16 residues. Germline assignment: CDR1 SGHVS and CDR2 FQNEAQ. Trimming took 4 bases from V and 4 from J; bases not matched to a gene: 8. The CDR3: CASSYSSTSGSYEQYF. The CDR3 DNA reads TGTGCCAGCAGCTACTCGTCGACTAGCGGGAGTTACGAGCAGTACTTC. The complete variable domain, with remaining parts taken from reference TRBV7-8 and TRBJ2-7, reads GAGVSQSPRYKVAKRGQDVALRCDPISGHVSLFWYQQALGQGPEFLTYFQNEAQLDKSGLPSDRFFAERPEGSVSTLKIQRTQQEDSAVYLCASSYSSTSGSYEQYFGPGTRLTVT.

This chain connects TRBV11-2 to TRBJ2-7; D is ambiguous. V lost 2 bases and J 3 bases, leaving 8 bases between the germline ends. Germline V gene lookup returns CDR1 SGHAT and CDR2 FQNNGV. The length of the CDR3 is 13 residues. The CDR3 DNA is TGTGCCAGCAGCTTAACAGACGACTACGAGCAGTACTTC. This encodes CASSLTDDYEQYF.

The rearrangement links TRBV10-2 to TRBJ2-1, with 8 nucleotides matching TRBD2. CDR1 is WSHSY, CDR2 SAAADI, per germline. V trimming: 6 bases; J trimming: 3 bases; junction bases outside the gene matches: 10. The CDR3 runs to 16 residues. The CDR3: CASRPVLAAGYNEQFF. CDR3 DNA sequence: TGCGCCAGCAGGCCCGTACTAGCGGCGGGCTACAATGAGCAGTTCTTC.

The rearrangement joins TRBV14 to TRBJ2-7; TRBD2 matches 8 bases. Germline values: CDR1 SGHDN, CDR2 FVKESK. V was pared by 1 base and J by 4 bases, with 6 bases of the junction left unmatched. The CDR3 runs to 15 residues. This CDR3 reads CASSQGTSPFYEQYF. The CDR3 coding sequence is TGTGCCAGCAGCCAAGGGACTAGCCCATTTTACGAGCAGTACTTC.

The chain couples TRBV7-3 to TRBJ2-6; 9 nucleotides align to TRBD1. With 5 bases clipped from V and 8 bases from J, the junction kept 4 bases outside the gene matches. CDR1 is SGHTA, CDR2 FQGTGA, per germline. The CDR3 is 14 amino acids. The DNA for the CDR3 is TGTGCCAGCAGCCCCGGGACAGGGCCCAACGTCCTGACTTTC. It is translated as CASSPGTGPNVLTF.

The chain is built from TRBV10-3 and TRBJ2-7, with D perhaps matching TRBD2 (6 bases). The CDR3 is 13 amino acids. CDR1 ENHRY and CDR2 SYGVKD come from the germline V gene. Trimming removed 6 bases at V and 1 base at J, with 10 bases between. The CDR3 DNA follows: TGTGCCATCAGCCCTAGCGAATCCTACGAGCAGTACTTC. Protein product: CAISPSESYEQYF.

V and J are TRBV29-1 and TRBJ2-7; TRBD1 matches 8 bases. This CDR3 comprises 14 residues. Germline assignment: CDR1 SQVTM and CDR2 ANQGSEA. After removal of 6 bases from V and 1 base from J, the junction contained 8 bases not matched to a gene. The CDR3 DNA follows: TGCAGCGTGACAGGGGAAGGCGAATCCTACGAGCAGTACTTC. Translated, it gives CSVTGEGESYEQYF.

The chain joins TRBV12-5 to TRBJ2-5; D is possibly TRBD1 (6 bases). There are 16 residues in the CDR3. Germline V gives CDR1 LGHNT, CDR2 FRNRAP. Between the trimmed V and J ends, which lost 0 bases and 5 bases, there was a span of 16 bases. CDR3 sequence reads: CASGLVVGAIGETQYF. In DNA form, the CDR3 reads TGTGCTAGTGGTTTGGTAGTGGGGGCGATAGGGGAGACCCAGTACTTC.

This clone has just a few counts. The genes are TRBV14 and TRBJ1-1, with D tentatively TRBD1 (5 bases). This CDR3 is 16 amino acids long. Germline lookup yields CDR1 SGHDN and CDR2 FVKESK. Between the trimmed V and J ends, which lost 7 bases and 0 bases, there was a span of 18 bases. Here the CDR3 DNA reads TGTGCCAGCACCCCCCTTGACAGTTCGATGAACACTGAAGCTTTCTTT. As protein: CASTPLDSSMNTEAFF.

The rearrangement joins TRBV6-5 to TRBJ1-6; D is unresolved. The CDR3 length is 15 residues. Germline V lookup: CDR1 MNHEY, CDR2 SVGAGI. Trimming pared 0 bases from V and 6 bases from J, leaving 9 bases between. In DNA, the CDR3 is TGTGCCAGCAGTTACTCGAACAGAATTAATTCACCCCTCCACTTT. It is translated as CASSYSNRINSPLHF.

This clone was detected a few times. The rearrangement joins TRBV15 to TRBJ2-7, with D possibly being TRBD1 (6 bases). The V end was cut by 0 bases, the J end by 0 bases, with 12 bases between. The CDR3 contains 16 residues. Looked up from germline, CDR1 is LNHNV and CDR2 is YYDKDF (reference sequence). The CDR3 DNA reads as TGTGCCACCAGCAGAGAATTTGGACAGAGCTCCTACGAGCAGTACTTC. It codes for CATSREFGQSSYEQYF. Looking up the rest from reference TRBV15 and TRBJ2-7 gives the full variable domain: DAMVIQNPRYQVTQFGKPVTLSCSQTLNHNVMYWYQQKSSQAPKLLFHYYDKDFNNEADTPDNFQSRRPNTSFCFLDIRSPGLGDTAMYLCATSREFGQSSYEQYFGPGTRLTVT.